These 2 T cell receptor beta chains were all obtained from the same sample, sequenced in a study of tissue T cells after allogeneic stem cell transplantation (dated by TCRdb to between 2021 and 2024). To prepare the library, the immunoSEQ multiplex PCR assay was applied. Held by TCRdb, this immuneACCESS table contains in-frame sequences only and omits some clones. Under half of the omission traces to an unresolved V gene where checked; the cause of the rest is unknown. This sample has about 4,000 clones in its table, and 40% to 55% of those were observed once. The ten largest clones add up to over 20% of the sample. Per the publication, the time point label means: mouse harvest day 14 after allogeneic transplant. Mouse grafts consisting of 10^7 T-cell-depleted bone marrow cells combined with 10^6 splenic CD5+ T cells were administered by tail vein injection. Material: gut tissue. The receptors were sampled from a female BALB/c mouse given C57BL/6 T cells with graft-versus-host disease after an allogeneic hematopoietic cell transplant.

This clone was counted between two and nine times. Each gene name is a mouse one. The observed sequence ends 1 residue before the CDR3 terminus, with the missing tail filled in from the germline J gene. The chain is built from TRBV5 and TRBJ2-5; D perhaps matches TRBD1 (6 bases). CDR1 LGHNA and CDR2 YNLKQL come from the germline V gene (reference sequence). The V end lost 3 bases, the J end lost 6 bases, and 7 bases lay between the germline ends. The CDR3 is 12 amino acids. The sequenced part of the CDR3 DNA is TGTGCCAGCAGCCAGAGGGGGGACACCCAGTAC. It specifies CASSQRGDTQY. The complete CDR3 protein is CASSQRGDTQYF.

As regards this clone: Gene names denote mouse genes. The CDR3 extends 1 residue past the end of the read, so its final part is completed from the germline J gene. V is TRBV26 and J is TRBJ2-5; 8 bases agree with TRBD2. Germline V gives CDR1 KGHPV, CDR2 FQNQEV (reference sequence). J gave up 6 bases and V 5 bases, and 4 bases lay outside the gene matches. This CDR3 is built from 13 residues. The covered CDR3 bases are TGTGCCAGCAGTGGTGGGGGGGAGGACACCCAGTAC. It translates to CASSGGGEDTQY. The complete CDR3 reads CASSGGGEDTQYF.